One and the same sample provided the 23 T cell receptor beta chains below, sequenced in a study of T cells in Graves' hyperthyroidism and ophthalmopathy. Regions amplified from RNA transcripts were the TCR beta CDR3 regions. The HTBI set primed first-round TCR CDR3 RT-PCR. TCRdb re-called the multiplex PCR reads through MiXCR, storing one row per CDR3 protein. The data contain hundreds of thousands of distinct CDR3 sequences, approximately 13% of them singletons. The material sequenced was blood. These receptor sequences come from a woman between 18 and 30 years old with Graves' hyperthyroidism.

The table lists this clonotype with a few counts. V is TRBV19 and J is TRBJ2-1; D is undetermined. This CDR3 contains 17 residues. V shed 2 bases and J shed 3 bases, with 17 bases lying between them. Germline loops: CDR1 LNHDA, CDR2 SQIVND (reference sequence). This CDR3 is CASSISPEKGFYNEQFF. CDR3 coding DNA: TGTGCCAGTAGTATAAGCCCTGAAAAAGGGTTCTACAATGAGCAGTTCTTC.

Many counts were recorded for this clonotype. The chain recombines TRBV20-1 with TRBJ1-1; a weak D match, TRBD1 (6 bases). V lost 6 bases and J lost 1, with 12 bases in between. The CDR3 is 13 amino acids. Germline V gene lookup returns CDR1 DFQATT and CDR2 SNEGSKA (reference sequence). CDR3 nucleotide sequence: TGCAGTGCCATGACAGGCTGGAACACTGAAGCTTTCTTT. It yields the protein CSAMTGWNTEAFF.

Notes on this clonotype: A much larger clone differs from this one at a single base, so this may be a read error. The rearrangement links TRBV5-1 to TRBJ2-7; tentatively, D is TRBD2 (6 bases). CDR3 length equals 14 residues. Trimming pared 1 base from V and 8 bases from J, leaving 16 bases between. Germline CDR1 is SGHRS and CDR2 is YFSETQ. CDR3 protein: CASSLTGEARKQYF. The CDR3 DNA follows: TGCGCCAGCAGCTTGACGGGAGAGGCCCGCAAGCAGTACTTC.

The V and J genes are TRBV5-1 and TRBJ2-6, with D unclear. The germline V gene has CDR1 SGHRS and CDR2 YFSETQ. Deletions cut 5 bases from V and 3 bases from J, with 12 bases between. This CDR3 is built from 15 residues. The CDR3, as DNA: TGCGCCAGCAGTCCGAAAGGAGTTGGGGCCAACGTCCTGACTTTC. This codes for CASSPKGVGANVLTF.

This clonotype was counted between two and nine times. The chain uses TRBV6-5 and TRBJ2-1; possibly TRBD2 for D (7 bases). Trimming left V 2 bases short and J 1 base short, with 12 bases between. The CDR3 runs to 16 residues. Germline V gene sequence: CDR1 MNHEY, CDR2 SVGAGI. CDR3 amino acids: CASSYEGGASYNEQFF. The CDR3 DNA sequence: TGTGCCAGCAGTTACGAGGGGGGGGCTTCCTACAATGAGCAGTTCTTC.

This clonotype was counted ten times or more. The rearrangement uses TRBV28 and TRBJ1-2; perhaps TRBD1 as D (5 bases). V was clipped by 5 bases and J by 4 bases, with 20 bases between them. CDR1 is MDHEN and CDR2 is SYDVKM in the germline V gene. This CDR3 region has 16 residues. The CDR3 reads CASSGGGVGTPYGYTF. The CDR3 DNA follows: TGTGCCAGCAGTGGGGGTGGAGTTGGGACCCCCTATGGCTACACCTTC.

V gene TRBV6-2 or TRBV6-3 combines with J gene TRBJ1-3; D uncertain. Per germline, CDR1 MNHEY and CDR2 SVGEGT. This CDR3 is built from 17 residues. V lost 2 bases, J lost 0 bases, and 14 bases lay in between. Here the CDR3 DNA reads TGTGCCAGCAGTTACGGTGGAGACTACTACTCTGGAAACACCATATATTTT. Its protein is CASSYGGDYYSGNTIYF.

This clonotype has a count of ten or more. The chain uses TRBV19 and TRBJ2-5, with 10 bases fitting TRBD2. V lost 5 bases, J lost 7 bases, and 10 bases stayed unmatched. The CDR3 runs 15 residues. CDR1 is LNHDA, CDR2 SQIVND, per germline (reference sequence). The CDR3 sequence is CASSPGLAPFGTQYF. The CDR3 nucleotides read TGTGCCAGTAGTCCGGGACTAGCGCCCTTCGGGACCCAGTACTTC.

The table lists this clonotype with a few counts. The V gene is TRBV2, the J gene TRBJ1-1, with unresolved D. The V and J ends lost 6 bases and 10 bases respectively, with 9 bases between them. The CDR3 is 10 residues long. In germline, CDR1 is SNHLY, CDR2 FYNNEI. CDR3 nucleotides: TGTGCCAGCAGCAACCGTAGAGCTTTCTTT. Amino acids: CASSNRRAFF.

This clonotype came up a few times. J is TRBJ2-1 and V is TRBV9; TRBD2 matches 7 bases. The CDR3 is 13 residues long. V shed 10 bases, J shed 3 bases, and the junction held 7 bases outside the gene matches. Germline CDR1 is SGDLS and CDR2 is YYNGEE. The CDR3 DNA follows: TGTGCCCGTGAGCGGGAAGGCTACAATGAGCAGTTCTTC. It is translated as CAREREGYNEQFF.

This clonotype was seen many times. This chain connects TRBV3-1 to TRBJ1-1; tentative D call: TRBD1 (6 bases). The germline CDR1 and CDR2 sequences are LGHDT and YNNKEL (reference sequence). Trimming removed 3 bases at V and 3 bases at J, with 14 bases between. The CDR3 sequence is 15 residues long. This CDR3 is CASSHLWGADTEAFF. The DNA of the CDR3 is TGTGCCAGCAGCCACCTTTGGGGGGCCGACACTGAAGCTTTCTTT.

This clonotype was seen at least ten times. V usage is TRBV20-1 and J usage is TRBJ1-5; D uncertain. V was pared by 6 bases and J by 5 bases, with 14 bases between. This CDR3 spans 13 amino acids. Germline V gene sequence: CDR1 DFQATT, CDR2 SNEGSKA (reference sequence). The CDR3 sequence: CSASRATDQPQHF. The CDR3 coding sequence is TGCAGTGCCTCACGGGCAACCGATCAGCCCCAGCATTTT.

This clonotype was found many times. The CDR3 DNA reads TGTGCCAGCAGCTTAGATCTTCGGACACGAATCGGGGCAACTAATGAAAAACTGTTTTTT. Translated, it gives CASSLDLRTRIGATNEKLFF. This chain joins TRBV11-2 and TRBJ1-4, with D possibly TRBD1 on 5 matching bases. Germline loops: CDR1 SGHAT, CDR2 FQNNGV. CDR3 length equals 20 residues. V lost 0 bases, J lost 0 bases, and 20 bases lay in between.

The genes are TRBV29-1 and TRBJ2-1; 10 positions agree with TRBD2. Germline lookup yields CDR1 SQVTM and CDR2 ANQGSEA. The CDR3 sequence is 15 residues long. The J segment lost 5 bases and the V segment lost 6 bases, leaving 10 bases of the junction unmatched. The CDR3 bases are TGCAGCGTCAAGAAAACTAGCGGGATTGACAATGAGCAGTTCTTC. Translation: CSVKKTSGIDNEQFF.

In this sample, this clonotype turned up many times. The V and J genes are TRBV11-2 and TRBJ1-3, with D possibly TRBD1 on 5 matching bases. This CDR3 comprises 15 residues. Germline V gene sequence: CDR1 SGHAT, CDR2 FQNNGV. Trimming cost V 5 bases and J 1 base, with 12 bases left between them. The CDR3 nucleotides read TGTGCCAGCAGCCGTGCGGGGGGATCTGGAAACACCATATATTTT. Residues: CASSRAGGSGNTIYF. Complete variable domain (other parts from reference TRBV11-2 and TRBJ1-3): EAGVAQSPRYKIIEKRQSVAFWCNPISGHATLYWYQQILGQGPKLLIQFQNNGVVDDSQLPKDRFSAERLKGVDSTLKIQPAKLEDSAVYLCASSRAGGSGNTIYFGEGSWLTVV.

This clonotype has a handful of counts. The V gene is TRBV5-1, the J gene TRBJ2-1; D may correspond to TRBD1 or TRBD2 (7 bases each). In germline, CDR1 is SGHRS, CDR2 YFSETQ. Between the trimmed V and J ends, which lost 4 bases and 2 bases, there was a span of 19 bases. The CDR3 totals 17 residues. The CDR3 protein is CASSQLRGGTPYNEQFF. CDR3 DNA: TGCGCCAGCAGCCAACTCAGGGGGGGGACCCCCTACAATGAGCAGTTCTTC.

This clonotype was observed at least ten times. The genes are TRBV12-3 or TRBV12-4 and TRBJ2-7; D could derive from TRBD1 or TRBD2 (6 bases each). Trimming took 5 bases from V and 6 from J, leaving 17 bases between them. The CDR3 length is 14 residues. The DNA of the CDR3 is TGTGCCAGCAGTCCCGGGGGCAGGGCTTCCGAGCAGTACTTC. Protein: CASSPGGRASEQYF.

This clonotype was detected many times. The J gene is TRBJ1-2, the V gene TRBV28; 8 bases align to TRBD1. V lost 10 bases and J lost 8; bases outside the gene matches: 18. The CDR3 extends over 15 amino acids. Germline loops: CDR1 MDHEN, CDR2 SYDVKM. CDR3 coding DNA: TGTGCCACCCTAAGACAGGGGACGATGGTGGAGGGCTACACCTTC. Translation gives CATLRQGTMVEGYTF.

V is TRBV5-1 and J is TRBJ1-1; D not resolved. The length of the CDR3 is 15 residues. V was cut by 6 bases and J by 1 base, with 16 bases left in between. The V gene's germline CDR1 is SGHRS and CDR2 YFSETQ. The CDR3, as DNA: TGCGCCAGCAAAGGGTCCCCTTCCACGAACACTGAAGCTTTCTTT. It translates to CASKGSPSTNTEAFF.

Many counts were recorded for this clonotype. The rearrangement links TRBV11-2 to TRBJ1-2; tentative D call: TRBD1 (5 bases). The CDR3 totals 13 residues. Germline V gives CDR1 SGHAT, CDR2 FQNNGV. Trimming took 0 bases from V and 6 from J, leaving 8 bases between them. The chain's CDR3 is CASSLEGGDGYTF. CDR3 DNA sequence: TGTGCCAGCAGCTTAGAGGGGGGGGATGGCTACACCTTC.

There are a few counts of this clonotype. The J gene is TRBJ1-3, the V gene TRBV5-6; D may be TRBD1 (6 bases). Germline V gives CDR1 SGHDT, CDR2 YYEEEE. V was pared by 2 bases and J by 4 bases, with 10 bases between. The CDR3 runs 14 residues. In DNA, the CDR3 is TGTGCCAGCAGCTTCGCAGGGGACGGAAACACCATATATTTT. It encodes CASSFAGDGNTIYF.

The rearrangement uses TRBV28 and TRBJ2-7; D possibly corresponds to TRBD2 (6 bases). Trimming cost V 8 bases and J 5 bases, with 10 bases left between them. Germline CDR1 is MDHEN and CDR2 is SYDVKM. The CDR3 is 11 residues long. Written as DNA, the CDR3 is TGTGCCAGCGTCCGGGAGCACGAGCAGTACTTC. Encoded protein: CASVREHEQYF.

V usage is TRBV2 and J usage is TRBJ1-1, with TRBD1 matching over 8 bases. The CDR3 is made up of 15 amino acids. Germline-derived CDR1 and CDR2 are SNHLY and FYNNEI. The junction had 6 bases not matched to a gene; V was cut back by 5 bases and J by 1 base. CDR3: CASSYRDRKNTEAFF. The CDR3, as DNA: TGTGCCAGCAGTTACCGGGACAGGAAGAACACTGAAGCTTTCTTT.